This T cell receptor beta chain was captured in a study of shared clonotypes between healthy human individuals. Assay execution took place at the deep level. Across several immunoSEQ plates, the genomic DNA of each subset was split evenly. Unsorted PBMC DNA sequencing spanned ten immunoSEQ deep assay plates. Produced via immunoSEQ multiplex PCR; TCRdb's table is partial and in-frame only. The table has about 470,000 clones, around 79% seen once. There were no recent acute infections or vaccinations among the donors, who were healthy HIV-negative adults. Trimming stripped 0 bases from V and 3 bases from J, with 14 bases between. Germline V gene data show CDR1 as SGHRS and CDR2 as YFSETQ. The CDR3 extends over 16 amino acids.

The chain employs TRBV5-1 and TRBJ2-3; D possibly corresponds to TRBD1 (5 bases). Source material: PBMCs. This TCR was recovered from a woman aged 35 to 49 in good health. Some clones in this sample may be carry-over from other donors' samples. Here the CDR3 reads CASSLAVQGRTDTQYF. CDR3 DNA sequence: TGCGCCAGCAGCTTGGCCGTGCAGGGTAGGACAGATACGCAGTATTTT.